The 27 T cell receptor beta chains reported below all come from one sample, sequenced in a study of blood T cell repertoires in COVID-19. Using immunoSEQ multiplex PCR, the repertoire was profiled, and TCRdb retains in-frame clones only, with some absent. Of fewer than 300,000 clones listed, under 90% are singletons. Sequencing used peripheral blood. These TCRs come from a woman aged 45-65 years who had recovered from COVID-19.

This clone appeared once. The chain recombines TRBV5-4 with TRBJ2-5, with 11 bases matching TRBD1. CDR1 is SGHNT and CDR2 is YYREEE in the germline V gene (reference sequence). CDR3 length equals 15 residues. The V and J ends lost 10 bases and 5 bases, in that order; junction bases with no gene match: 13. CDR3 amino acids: CAWADGQGAWETQYF. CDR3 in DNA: TGTGCCTGGGCGGACGGACAGGGGGCGTGGGAGACCCAGTACTTC.

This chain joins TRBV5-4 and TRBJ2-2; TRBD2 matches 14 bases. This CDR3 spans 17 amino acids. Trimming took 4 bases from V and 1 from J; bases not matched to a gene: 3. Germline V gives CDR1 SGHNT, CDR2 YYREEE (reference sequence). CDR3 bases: TGTGCCAGCAGCCCGGGACTAGCGGGAGAGAACACCGGGGAGCTGTTTTTT. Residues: CASSPGLAGENTGELFF. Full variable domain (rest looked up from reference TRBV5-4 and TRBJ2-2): ETGVTQSPTHLIKTRGQQVTLRCSSQSGHNTVSWYQQALGQGPQFIFQYYREEENGRGNFPPRFSGLQFPNYSSELNVNALELDDSALYLCASSPGLAGENTGELFFGEGSRLTVL.

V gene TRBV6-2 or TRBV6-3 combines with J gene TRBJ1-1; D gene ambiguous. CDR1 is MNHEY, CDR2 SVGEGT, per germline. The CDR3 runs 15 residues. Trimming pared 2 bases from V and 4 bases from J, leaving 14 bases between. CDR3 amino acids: CASSYLLEVTTEAFF. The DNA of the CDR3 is TGTGCCAGCAGTTACCTTCTTGAGGTGACCACTGAAGCTTTCTTT.

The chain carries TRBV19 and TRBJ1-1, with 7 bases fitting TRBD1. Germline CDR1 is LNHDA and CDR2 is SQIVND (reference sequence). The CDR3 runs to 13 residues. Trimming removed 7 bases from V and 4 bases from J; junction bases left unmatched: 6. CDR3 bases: TGTGCCAGTACTACGGACAGGAGCACTGAAGCTTTCTTT. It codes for CASTTDRSTEAFF.

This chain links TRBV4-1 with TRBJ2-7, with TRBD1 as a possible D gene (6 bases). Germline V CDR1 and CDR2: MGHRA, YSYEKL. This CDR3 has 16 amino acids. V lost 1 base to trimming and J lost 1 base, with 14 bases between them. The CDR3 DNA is TGCGCCAGCAGCCAAGCCCCACAGGGATTATCCTACGAGCAGTACTTC. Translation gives CASSQAPQGLSYEQYF.

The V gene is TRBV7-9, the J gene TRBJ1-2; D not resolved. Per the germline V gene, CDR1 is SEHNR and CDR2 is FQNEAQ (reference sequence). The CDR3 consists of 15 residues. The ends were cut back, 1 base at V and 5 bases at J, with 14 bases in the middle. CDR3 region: CASSLVSLQAYGYTF. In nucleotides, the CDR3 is TGTGCCAGCAGCTTAGTATCTTTGCAAGCTTATGGCTACACCTTC.

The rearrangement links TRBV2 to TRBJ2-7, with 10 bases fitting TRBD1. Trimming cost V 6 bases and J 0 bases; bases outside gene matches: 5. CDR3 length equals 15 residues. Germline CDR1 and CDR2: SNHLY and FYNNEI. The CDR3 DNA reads TGTGCCAGCAGCTATGGACAGGGGGGCTCCTACGAGCAGTACTTC. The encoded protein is CASSYGQGGSYEQYF.

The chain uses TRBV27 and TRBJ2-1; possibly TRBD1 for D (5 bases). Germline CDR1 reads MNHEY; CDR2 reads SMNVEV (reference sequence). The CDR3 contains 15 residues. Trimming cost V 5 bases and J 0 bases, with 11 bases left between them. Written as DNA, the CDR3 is TGTGCCAGCAGTGTAGGGGTGGTCTCCTACAATGAGCAGTTCTTC. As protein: CASSVGVVSYNEQFF.

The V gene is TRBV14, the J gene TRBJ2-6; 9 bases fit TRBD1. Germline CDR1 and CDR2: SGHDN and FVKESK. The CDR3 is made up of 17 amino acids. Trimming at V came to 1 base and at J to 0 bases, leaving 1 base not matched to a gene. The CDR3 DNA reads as TGTGCCAGCAGCCAAGCGACAGGGGGCTCTGGGGCCAACGTCCTGACTTTC. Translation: CASSQATGGSGANVLTF.

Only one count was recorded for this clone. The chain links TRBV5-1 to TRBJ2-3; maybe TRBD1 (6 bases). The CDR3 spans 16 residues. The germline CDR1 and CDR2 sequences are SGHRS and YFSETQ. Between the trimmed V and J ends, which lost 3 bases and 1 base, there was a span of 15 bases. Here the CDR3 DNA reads TGCGCCAGCAGCTCCGGGAACACAGGGCGCACAGATACGCAGTATTTT. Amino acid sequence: CASSSGNTGRTDTQYF.

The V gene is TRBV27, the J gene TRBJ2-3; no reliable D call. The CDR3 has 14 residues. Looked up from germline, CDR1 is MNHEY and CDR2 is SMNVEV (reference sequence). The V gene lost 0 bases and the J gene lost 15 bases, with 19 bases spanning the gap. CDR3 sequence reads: CASSLSEARQPYYF. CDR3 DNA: TGTGCCAGCAGTTTATCGGAAGCGCGCCAACCCTACTATTTT.

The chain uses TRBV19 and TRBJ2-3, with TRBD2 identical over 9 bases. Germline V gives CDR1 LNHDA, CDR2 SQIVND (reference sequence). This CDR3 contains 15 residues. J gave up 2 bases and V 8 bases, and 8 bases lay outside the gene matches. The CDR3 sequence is CASRNSGSTTDTQYF. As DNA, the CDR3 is TGTGCCAGTCGAAATAGCGGGAGTACCACAGATACGCAGTATTTT.

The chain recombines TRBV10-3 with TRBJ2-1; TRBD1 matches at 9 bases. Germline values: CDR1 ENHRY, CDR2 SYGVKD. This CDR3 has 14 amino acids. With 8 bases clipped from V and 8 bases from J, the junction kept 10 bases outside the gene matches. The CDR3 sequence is CAILDGTGIHEQFF. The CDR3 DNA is TGTGCCATCCTGGACGGGACAGGGATCCATGAGCAGTTCTTC.

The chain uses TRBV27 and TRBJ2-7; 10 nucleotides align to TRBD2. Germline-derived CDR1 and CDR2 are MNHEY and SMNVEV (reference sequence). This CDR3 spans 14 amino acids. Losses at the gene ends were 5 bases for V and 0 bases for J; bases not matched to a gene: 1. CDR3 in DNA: TGTGCCAGCAGTCCTAGCGGGAGCTCCTACGAGCAGTACTTC. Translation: CASSPSGSSYEQYF.

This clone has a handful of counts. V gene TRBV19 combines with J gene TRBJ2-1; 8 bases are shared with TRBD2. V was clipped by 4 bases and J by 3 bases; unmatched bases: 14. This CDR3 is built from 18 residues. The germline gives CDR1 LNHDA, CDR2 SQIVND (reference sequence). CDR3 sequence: CASSRGPLRGAYYNEQFF. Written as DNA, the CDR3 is TGTGCCAGTAGTAGAGGCCCCCTGCGGGGGGCTTACTACAATGAGCAGTTCTTC.

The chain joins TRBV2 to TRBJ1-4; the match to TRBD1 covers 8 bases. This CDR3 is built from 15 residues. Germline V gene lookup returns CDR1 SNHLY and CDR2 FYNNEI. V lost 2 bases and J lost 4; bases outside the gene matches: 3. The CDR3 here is CASSERGQVNEKLFF. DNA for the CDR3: TGTGCCAGCAGTGAAAGGGGACAGGTTAATGAAAAACTGTTTTTT.

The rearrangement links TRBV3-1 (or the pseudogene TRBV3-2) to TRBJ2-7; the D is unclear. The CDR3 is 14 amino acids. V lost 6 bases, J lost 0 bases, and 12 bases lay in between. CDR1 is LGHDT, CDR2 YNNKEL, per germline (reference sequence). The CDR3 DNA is TGTGCCAGCAGTCCCCTAAGAGGCTCCTACGAGCAGTACTTC. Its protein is CASSPLRGSYEQYF.

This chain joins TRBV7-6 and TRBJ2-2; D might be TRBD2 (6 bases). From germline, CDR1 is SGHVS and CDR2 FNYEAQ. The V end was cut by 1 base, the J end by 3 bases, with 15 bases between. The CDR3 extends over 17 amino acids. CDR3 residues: CASSLEVASAYTGELFF. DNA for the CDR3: TGTGCCAGCAGCTTAGAGGTTGCTAGCGCCTACACCGGGGAGCTGTTTTTT.

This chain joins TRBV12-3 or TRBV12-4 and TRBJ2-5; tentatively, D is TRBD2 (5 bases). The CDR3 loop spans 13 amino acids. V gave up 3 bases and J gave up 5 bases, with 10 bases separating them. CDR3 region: CASSLNTGETQYF. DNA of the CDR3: TGTGCCAGCAGTTTGAACACGGGGGAGACCCAGTACTTC.

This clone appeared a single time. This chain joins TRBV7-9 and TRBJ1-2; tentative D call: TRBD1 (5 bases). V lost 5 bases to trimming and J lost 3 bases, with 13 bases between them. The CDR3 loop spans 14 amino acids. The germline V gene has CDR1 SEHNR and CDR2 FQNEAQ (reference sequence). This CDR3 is CASSPRGGDYGYTF. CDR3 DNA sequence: TGTGCCAGCAGCCCGCGGGGGGGAGACTATGGCTACACCTTC.

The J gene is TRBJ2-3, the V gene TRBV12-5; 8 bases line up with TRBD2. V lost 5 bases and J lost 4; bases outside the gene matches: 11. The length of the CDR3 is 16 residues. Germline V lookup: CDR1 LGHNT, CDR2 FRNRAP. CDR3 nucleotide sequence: TGTGCTAGTGGTCCCCAACAGCGGGAGAGGGCAGATACGCAGTATTTT. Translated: CASGPQQRERADTQYF.

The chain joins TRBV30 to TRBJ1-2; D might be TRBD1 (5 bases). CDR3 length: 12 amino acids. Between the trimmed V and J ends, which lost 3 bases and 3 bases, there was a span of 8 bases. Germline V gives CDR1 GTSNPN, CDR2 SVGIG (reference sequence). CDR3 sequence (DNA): TGTGCCTGGAGCAGGGTACACTATGGCTACACCTTC. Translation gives CAWSRVHYGYTF.

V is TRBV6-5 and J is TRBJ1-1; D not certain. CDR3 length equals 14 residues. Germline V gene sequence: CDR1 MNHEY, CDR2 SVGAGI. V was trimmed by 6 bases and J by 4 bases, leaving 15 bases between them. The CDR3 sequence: CASSRGRKITEAFF. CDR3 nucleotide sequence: TGTGCCAGCAGCCGCGGGCGAAAGATCACTGAAGCTTTCTTT.

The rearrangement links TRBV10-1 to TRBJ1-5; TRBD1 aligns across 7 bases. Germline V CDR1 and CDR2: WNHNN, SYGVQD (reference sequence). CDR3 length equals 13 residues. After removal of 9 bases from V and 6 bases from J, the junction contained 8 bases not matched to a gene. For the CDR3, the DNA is TGCGCCAGGGGACAGCTCTGCGTTCAGCCCCAGCATTTT. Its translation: CARGQLCVQPQHF.

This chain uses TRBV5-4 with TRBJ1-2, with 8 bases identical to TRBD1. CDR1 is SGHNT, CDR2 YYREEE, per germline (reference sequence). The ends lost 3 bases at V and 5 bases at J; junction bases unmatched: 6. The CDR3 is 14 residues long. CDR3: CASSSLRTGYGYTF. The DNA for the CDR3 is TGTGCCAGCAGCTCCCTCCGGACAGGGTATGGCTACACCTTC.

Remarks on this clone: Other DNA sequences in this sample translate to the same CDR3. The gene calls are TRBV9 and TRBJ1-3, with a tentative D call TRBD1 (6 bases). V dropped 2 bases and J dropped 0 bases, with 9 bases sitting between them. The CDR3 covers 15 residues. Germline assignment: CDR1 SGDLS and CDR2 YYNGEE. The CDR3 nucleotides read TGTGCCAGCAGCGTCGGACAGCTCTCTGGAAACACCATATATTTT. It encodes CASSVGQLSGNTIYF.

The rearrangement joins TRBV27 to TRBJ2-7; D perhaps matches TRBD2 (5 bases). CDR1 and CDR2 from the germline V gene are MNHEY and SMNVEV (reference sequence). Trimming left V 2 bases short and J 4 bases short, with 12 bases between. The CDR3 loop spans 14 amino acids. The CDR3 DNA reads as TGTGCCAGCAGTTTAACTAGGAACCTTTACGAGCAGTACTTC. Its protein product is CASSLTRNLYEQYF.